This T cell receptor beta chain was sequenced for a study of blood T cell repertoires in COVID-19. As for the study in general: Italy, Spain and the United States were the sources of the convalescent and acute COVID-19 samples.

CDR1 MNHEY and CDR2 SVGAGI come from the germline V gene. The CDR3 runs to 14 residues. The trim removed 7 bases at V and 5 bases at J, leaving 9 bases unmatched. This clone was observed a handful of times. Authors' data handling: Researchers report that nucleated cell counts were estimated from reference gene primer amplification. Repertoires were generated with immunoSEQ multiplex PCR, while TCRdb's copy carries only in-frame clones and drops some. V and J calls and clone size are as listed in that table; D and trimming were resolved from the DNA. The sample has about 220,000 clones, 84% seen once. The sequenced material came from peripheral blood. This receptor was obtained from a man between 40 and 49 years old who had recovered from COVID-19. The chain recombines TRBV6-5 with TRBJ1-1, with TRBD1 identical over 8 bases. The CDR3 nucleotides read TGTGCCAGCACCAATCTCAGGGGGCGGACTGAAGCTTTCTTT. Protein: CASTNLRGRTEAFF.